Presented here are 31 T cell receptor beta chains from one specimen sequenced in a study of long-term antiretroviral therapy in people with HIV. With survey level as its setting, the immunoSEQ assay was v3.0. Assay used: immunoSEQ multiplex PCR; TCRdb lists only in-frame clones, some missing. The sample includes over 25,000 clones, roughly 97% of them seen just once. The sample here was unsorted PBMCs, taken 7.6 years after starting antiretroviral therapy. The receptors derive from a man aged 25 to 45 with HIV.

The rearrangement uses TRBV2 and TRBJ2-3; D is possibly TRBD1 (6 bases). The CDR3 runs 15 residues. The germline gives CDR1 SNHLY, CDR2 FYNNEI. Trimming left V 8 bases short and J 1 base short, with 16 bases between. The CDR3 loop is CASLGPGHGTDTQYF. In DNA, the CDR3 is TGTGCCAGCTTAGGTCCGGGACATGGCACAGATACGCAGTATTTT. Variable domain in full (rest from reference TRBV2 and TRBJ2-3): EPEVTQTPSHQVTQMGQEVILRCVPISNHLYFYWYRQILGQKVEFLVSFYNNEISEKSEIFDDQFSVERPDGSNFTLKIRSTKLEDSAMYFCASLGPGHGTDTQYFGPGTRLTVL.

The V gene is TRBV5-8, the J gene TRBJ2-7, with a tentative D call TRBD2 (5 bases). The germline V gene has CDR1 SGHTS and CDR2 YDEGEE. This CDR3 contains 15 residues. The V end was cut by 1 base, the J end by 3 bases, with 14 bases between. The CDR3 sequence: CASSLLGSGNYEQYF. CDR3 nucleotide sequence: TGTGCCAGCAGCTTGCTTGGGTCGGGGAACTACGAGCAGTACTTC. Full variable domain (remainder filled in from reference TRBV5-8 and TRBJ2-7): EAGVTQSPTHLIKTRGQQATLRCSPISGHTSVYWYQQALGLGLQFLLWYDEGEERNRGNFPPRFSGRQFPNYSSELNVNALELEDSALYLCASSLLGSGNYEQYFGPGTRLTVT.

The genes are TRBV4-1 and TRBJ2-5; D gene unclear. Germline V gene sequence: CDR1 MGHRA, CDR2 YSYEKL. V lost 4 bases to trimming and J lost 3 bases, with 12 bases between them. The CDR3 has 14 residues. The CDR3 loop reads CASSRAENEETQYF. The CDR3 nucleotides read TGCGCCAGCAGCCGTGCAGAGAATGAAGAGACCCAGTACTTC.

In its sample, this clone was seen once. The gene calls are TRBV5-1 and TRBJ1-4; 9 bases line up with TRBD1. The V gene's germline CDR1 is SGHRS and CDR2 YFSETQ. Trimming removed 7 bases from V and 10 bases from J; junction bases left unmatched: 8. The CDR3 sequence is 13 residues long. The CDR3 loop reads CASLGTGRGKLFF. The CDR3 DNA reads TGCGCCAGCCTGGGGACAGGGAGGGGAAAACTGTTTTTT.

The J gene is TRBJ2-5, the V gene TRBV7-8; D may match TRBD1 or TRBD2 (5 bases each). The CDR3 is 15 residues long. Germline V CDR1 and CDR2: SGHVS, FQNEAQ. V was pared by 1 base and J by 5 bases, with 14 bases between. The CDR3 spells CASSLGGTGGETQYF. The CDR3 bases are TGTGCCAGCAGCTTAGGGGGGACCGGCGGGGAGACCCAGTACTTC.

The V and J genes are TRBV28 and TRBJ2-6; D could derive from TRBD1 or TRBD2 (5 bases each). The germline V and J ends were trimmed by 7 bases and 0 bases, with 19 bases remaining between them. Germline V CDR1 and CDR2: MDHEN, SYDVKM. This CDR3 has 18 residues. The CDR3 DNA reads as TGTGCCAGCACCGAGGGGCAGGATGATTACTCTGGGGCCAACGTCCTGACTTTC. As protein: CASTEGQDDYSGANVLTF.

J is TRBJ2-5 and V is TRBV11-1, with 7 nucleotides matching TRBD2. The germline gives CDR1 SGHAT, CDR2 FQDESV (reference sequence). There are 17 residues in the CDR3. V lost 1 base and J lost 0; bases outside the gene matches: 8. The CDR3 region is CASSLEEGLPYQETQYF. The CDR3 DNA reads TGTGCCAGCAGCTTAGAAGAGGGACTACCGTACCAAGAGACCCAGTACTTC.

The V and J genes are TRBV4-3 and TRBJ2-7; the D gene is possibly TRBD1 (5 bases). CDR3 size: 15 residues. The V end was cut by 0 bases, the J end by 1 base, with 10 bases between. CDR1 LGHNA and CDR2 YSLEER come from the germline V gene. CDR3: CASSQDLGHSYEQYF. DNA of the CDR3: TGCGCCAGCAGCCAAGATCTAGGACATTCCTACGAGCAGTACTTC.

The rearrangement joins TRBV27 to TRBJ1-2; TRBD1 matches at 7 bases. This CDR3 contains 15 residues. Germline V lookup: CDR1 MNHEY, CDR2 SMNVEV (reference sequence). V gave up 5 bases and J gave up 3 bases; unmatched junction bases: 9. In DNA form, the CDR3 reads TGTGCCAGCAGTCGCACAGGGGTTGGGGACTATGGCTACACCTTC. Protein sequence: CASSRTGVGDYGYTF.

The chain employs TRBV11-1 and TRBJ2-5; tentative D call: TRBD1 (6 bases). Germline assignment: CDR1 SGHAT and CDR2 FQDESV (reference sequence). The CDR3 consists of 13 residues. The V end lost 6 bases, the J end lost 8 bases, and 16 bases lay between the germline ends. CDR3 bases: TGTGCCAGCAGTGAGTGGGGGCGCGAAACCCAGTACTTC. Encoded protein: CASSEWGRETQYF.

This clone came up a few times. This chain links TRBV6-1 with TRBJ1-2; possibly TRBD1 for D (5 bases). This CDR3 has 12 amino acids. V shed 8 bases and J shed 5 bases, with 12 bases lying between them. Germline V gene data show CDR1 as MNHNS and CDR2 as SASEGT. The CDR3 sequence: CASGTPIYGYTF. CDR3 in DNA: TGTGCCAGCGGGACGCCGATTTATGGCTACACCTTC.

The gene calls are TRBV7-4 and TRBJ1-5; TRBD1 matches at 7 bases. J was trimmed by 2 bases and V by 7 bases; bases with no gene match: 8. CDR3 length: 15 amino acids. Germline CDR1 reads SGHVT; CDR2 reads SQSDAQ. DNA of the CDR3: TGTGCCAGCATACCTCGGGACAGCCGCAATCAGCCCCAGCATTTT. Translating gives CASIPRDSRNQPQHF. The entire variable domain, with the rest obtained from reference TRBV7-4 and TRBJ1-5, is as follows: GAGVSQSPRYKVAKRGRDVALRCDSISGHVTLYWYRQTLGQGSEVLTYSQSDAQRDKSGRPSGRFSAERPERSVSTLKIQRTEQGDSAVYLCASIPRDSRNQPQHFGDGTRLSIL.

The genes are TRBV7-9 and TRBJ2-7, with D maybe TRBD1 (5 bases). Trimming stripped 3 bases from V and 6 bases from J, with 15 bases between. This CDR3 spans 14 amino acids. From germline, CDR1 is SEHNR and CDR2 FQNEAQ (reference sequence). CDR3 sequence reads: CASSLQGVPSEQYF. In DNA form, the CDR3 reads TGTGCCAGCAGCTTGCAGGGTGTCCCCTCCGAGCAGTACTTC.

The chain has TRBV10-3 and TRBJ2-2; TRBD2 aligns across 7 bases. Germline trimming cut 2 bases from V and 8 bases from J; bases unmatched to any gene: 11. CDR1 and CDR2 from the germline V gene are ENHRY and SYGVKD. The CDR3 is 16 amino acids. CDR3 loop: CAISEDGTTFTGELFF. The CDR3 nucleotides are TGTGCCATCAGTGAGGACGGGACTACCTTTACGGGGGAGCTGTTTTTT.

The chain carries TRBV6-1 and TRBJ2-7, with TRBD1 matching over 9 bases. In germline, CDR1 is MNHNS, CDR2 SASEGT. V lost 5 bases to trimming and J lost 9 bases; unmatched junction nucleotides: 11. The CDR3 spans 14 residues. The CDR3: CASSQDRGGFGQYF. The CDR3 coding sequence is TGTGCCAGCAGTCAGGACAGGGGAGGCTTCGGGCAGTACTTC.

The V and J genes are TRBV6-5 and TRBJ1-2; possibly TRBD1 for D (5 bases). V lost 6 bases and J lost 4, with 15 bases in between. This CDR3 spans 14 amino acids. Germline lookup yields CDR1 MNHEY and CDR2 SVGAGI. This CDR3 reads CASSHYQGGYGYTF. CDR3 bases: TGTGCCAGCAGCCATTACCAGGGAGGCTATGGCTACACCTTC.

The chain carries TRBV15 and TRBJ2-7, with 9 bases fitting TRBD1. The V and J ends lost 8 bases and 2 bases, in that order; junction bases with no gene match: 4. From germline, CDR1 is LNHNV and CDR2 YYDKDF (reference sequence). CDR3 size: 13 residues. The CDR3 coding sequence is TGTGCCACCTTGAGGGACAGGGCCTACGAGCAGTACTTC. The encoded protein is CATLRDRAYEQYF. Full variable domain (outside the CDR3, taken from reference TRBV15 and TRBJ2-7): DAMVIQNPRYQVTQFGKPVTLSCSQTLNHNVMYWYQQKSSQAPKLLFHYYDKDFNNEADTPDNFQSRRPNTSFCFLDIRSPGLGDTAMYLCATLRDRAYEQYFGPGTRLTVT.

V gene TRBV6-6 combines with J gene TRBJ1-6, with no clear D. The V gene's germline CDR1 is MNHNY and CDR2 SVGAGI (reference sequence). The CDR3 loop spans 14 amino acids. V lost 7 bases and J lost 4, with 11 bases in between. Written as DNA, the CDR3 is TGTGCCAGCAACCCCGGACTGTATAATTCACCCCTCCACTTT. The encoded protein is CASNPGLYNSPLHF.

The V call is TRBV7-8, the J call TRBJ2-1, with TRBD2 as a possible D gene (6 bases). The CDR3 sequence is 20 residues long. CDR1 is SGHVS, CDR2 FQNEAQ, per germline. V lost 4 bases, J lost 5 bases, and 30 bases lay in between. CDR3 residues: CASSSLVGVADYRVHNEQFF. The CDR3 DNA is TGTGCCAGCAGCTCTCTTGTGGGTGTAGCGGACTATAGGGTTCACAATGAGCAGTTCTTC.

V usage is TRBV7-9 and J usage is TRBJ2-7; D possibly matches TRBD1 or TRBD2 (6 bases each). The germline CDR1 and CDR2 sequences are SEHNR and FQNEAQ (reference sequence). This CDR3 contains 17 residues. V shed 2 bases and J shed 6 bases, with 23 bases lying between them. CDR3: CASSLSLQGGYSREQYF. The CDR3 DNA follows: TGTGCCAGCAGCTTAAGCCTACAGGGAGGTTACTCCCGCGAGCAGTACTTC.

The CDR3 DNA reads TGTGCTAGTGGTTCCTCCAGCACGCCCCAGCATTTT. Amino acids: CASGSSSTPQHF. The chain has TRBV12-5 and TRBJ1-5; D is uncertain. This CDR3 contains 12 residues. Germline CDR1 and CDR2: LGHNT and FRNRAP. V lost 4 bases and J lost 9, with 10 bases in between.

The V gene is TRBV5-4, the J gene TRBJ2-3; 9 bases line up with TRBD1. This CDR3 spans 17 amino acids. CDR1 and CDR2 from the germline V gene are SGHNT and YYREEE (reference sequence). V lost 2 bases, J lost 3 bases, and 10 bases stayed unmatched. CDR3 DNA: TGTGCCAGCAGCTTAAGTTGGGACAGGGAGTCGACAGATACGCAGTATTTT. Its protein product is CASSLSWDRESTDTQYF.

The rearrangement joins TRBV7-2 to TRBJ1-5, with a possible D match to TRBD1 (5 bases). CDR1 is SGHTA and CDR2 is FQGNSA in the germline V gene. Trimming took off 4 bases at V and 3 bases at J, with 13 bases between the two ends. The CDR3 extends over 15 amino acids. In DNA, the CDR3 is TGTGCCAGCAGCTCTACGGGGGGATACAATCAGCCCCAGCATTTT. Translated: CASSSTGGYNQPQHF. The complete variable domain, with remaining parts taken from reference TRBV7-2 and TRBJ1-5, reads GAGVSQSPSNKVTEKGKDVELRCDPISGHTALYWYRQSLGQGLEFLIYFQGNSAPDKSGLPSDRFSAERTGGSVSTLTIQRTQQEDSAVYLCASSSTGGYNQPQHFGDGTRLSIL.

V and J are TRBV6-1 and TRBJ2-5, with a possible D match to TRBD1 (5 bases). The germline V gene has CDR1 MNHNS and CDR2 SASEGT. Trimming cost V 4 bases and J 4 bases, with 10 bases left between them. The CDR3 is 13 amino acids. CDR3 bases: TGTGCCAGCAGTGCGACAGCCCCAGAGACCCAGTACTTC. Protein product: CASSATAPETQYF.

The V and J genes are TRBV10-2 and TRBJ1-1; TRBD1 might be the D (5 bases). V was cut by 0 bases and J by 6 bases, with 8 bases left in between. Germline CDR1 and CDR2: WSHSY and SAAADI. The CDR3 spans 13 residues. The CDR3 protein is CASSESRGAEAFF. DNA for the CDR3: TGCGCCAGCAGTGAGTCACGGGGCGCTGAAGCTTTCTTT.

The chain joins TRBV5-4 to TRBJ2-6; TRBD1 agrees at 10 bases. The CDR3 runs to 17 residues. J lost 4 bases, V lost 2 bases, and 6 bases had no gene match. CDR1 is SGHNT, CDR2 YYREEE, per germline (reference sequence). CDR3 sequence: CASSFRTGGNGANVLTF. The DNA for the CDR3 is TGTGCCAGCAGCTTCAGGACAGGGGGGAACGGGGCCAACGTCCTGACTTTC.

The CDR3 reads CASSAGGPRFGETQYF. As DNA, the CDR3 is TGCGCCAGCAGCGCCGGTGGCCCCAGGTTCGGAGAGACCCAGTACTTC. The rearrangement links TRBV4-1 to TRBJ2-5; no clear D. This CDR3 region has 16 residues. Trimming took off 5 bases at V and 4 bases at J, with 20 bases between the two ends. CDR1 and CDR2 from the germline V gene are MGHRA and YSYEKL.

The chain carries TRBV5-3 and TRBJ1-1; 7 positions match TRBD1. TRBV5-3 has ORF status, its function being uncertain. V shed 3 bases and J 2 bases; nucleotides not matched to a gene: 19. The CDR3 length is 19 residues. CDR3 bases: TGTGCCAGAAGCTCCAAACAGGGGTCAAAGGGTGGATCAAACACTGAAGCTTTCTTT. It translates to CARSSKQGSKGGSNTEAFF.

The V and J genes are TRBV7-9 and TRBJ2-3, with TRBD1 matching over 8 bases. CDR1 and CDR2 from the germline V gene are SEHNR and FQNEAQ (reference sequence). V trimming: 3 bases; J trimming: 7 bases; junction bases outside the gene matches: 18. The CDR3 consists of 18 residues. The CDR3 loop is CASSFTQGANPQINTQYF. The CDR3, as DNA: TGTGCCAGCAGCTTCACCCAGGGGGCGAACCCCCAAATAAATACGCAGTATTTT.

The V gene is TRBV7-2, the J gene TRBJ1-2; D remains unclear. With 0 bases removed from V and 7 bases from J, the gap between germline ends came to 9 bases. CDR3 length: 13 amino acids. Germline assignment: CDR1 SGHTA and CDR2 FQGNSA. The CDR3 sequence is CASSLASGVGYTF. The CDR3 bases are TGTGCCAGCAGCTTAGCTTCAGGAGTTGGCTACACCTTC.

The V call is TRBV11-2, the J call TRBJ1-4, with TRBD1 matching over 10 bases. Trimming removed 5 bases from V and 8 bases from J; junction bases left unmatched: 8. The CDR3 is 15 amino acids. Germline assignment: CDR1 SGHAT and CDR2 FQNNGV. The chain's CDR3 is CASSPAWGQGEKLFF. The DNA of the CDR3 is TGTGCCAGCAGCCCAGCGTGGGGACAGGGGGAAAAACTGTTTTTT.